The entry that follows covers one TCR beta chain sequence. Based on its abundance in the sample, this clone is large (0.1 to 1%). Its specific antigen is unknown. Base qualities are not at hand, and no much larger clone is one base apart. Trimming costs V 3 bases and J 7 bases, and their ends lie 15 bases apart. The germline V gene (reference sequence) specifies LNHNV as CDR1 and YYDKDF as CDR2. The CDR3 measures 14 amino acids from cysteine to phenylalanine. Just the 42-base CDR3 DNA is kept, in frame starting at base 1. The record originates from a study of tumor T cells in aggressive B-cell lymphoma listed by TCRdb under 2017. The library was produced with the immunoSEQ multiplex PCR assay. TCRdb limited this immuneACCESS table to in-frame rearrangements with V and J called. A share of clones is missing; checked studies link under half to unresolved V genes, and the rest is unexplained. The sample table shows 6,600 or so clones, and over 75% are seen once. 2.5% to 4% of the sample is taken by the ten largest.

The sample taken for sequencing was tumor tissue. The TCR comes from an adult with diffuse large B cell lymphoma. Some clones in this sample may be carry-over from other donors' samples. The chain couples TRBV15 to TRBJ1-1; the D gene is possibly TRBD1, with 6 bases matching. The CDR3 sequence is CATSSDTGQLEAFF. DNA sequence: TGTGCCACCAGCAGTGACACCGGACAGCTTGAAGCTTTCTTT.